The sequence of this T cell receptor beta chain was determined in a study of shared T cell receptors in the human thymus. Germline CDR1 is SEHNR and CDR2 is FQNEAQ (reference sequence). The CDR3 has 16 residues. V trimming: 6 bases; J trimming: 1 base; junction bases outside the gene matches: 4. Clones were sequenced by immunoSEQ multiplex PCR, and TCRdb holds only the in-frame ones, with some missing. This sample has hundreds of thousands of clones, with roughly 86% found just once. These data were also filed under a second study, of human thymus T cells. That investigation notes: The donors were infants in Finland with congenital heart defects, otherwise immunologically healthy.

The source is a boy under three years old with a congenital heart defect. The chain carries TRBV7-9 and TRBJ2-3, with TRBD2 identical over 13 bases. Sequenced material: thymocytes. The chain's CDR3 is CASRLAGGHGTDTQYF. In DNA form, the CDR3 reads TGTGCCAGCAGACTAGCGGGAGGGCACGGCACAGATACGCAGTATTTT.